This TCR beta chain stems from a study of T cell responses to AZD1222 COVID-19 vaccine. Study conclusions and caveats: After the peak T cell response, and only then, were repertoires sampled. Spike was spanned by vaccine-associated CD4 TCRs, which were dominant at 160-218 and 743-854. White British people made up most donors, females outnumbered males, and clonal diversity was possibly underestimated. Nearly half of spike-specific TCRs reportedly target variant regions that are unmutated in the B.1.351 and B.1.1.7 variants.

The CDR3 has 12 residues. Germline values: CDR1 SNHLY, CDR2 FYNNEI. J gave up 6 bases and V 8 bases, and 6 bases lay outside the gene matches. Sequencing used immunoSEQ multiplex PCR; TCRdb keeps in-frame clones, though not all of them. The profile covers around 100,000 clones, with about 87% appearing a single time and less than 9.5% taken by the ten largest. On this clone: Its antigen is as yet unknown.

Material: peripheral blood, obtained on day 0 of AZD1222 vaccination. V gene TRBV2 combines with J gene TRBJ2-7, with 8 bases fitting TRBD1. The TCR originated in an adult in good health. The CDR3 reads CASRGQGSEQYF. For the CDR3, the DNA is TGTGCCAGCCGCGGACAGGGCAGCGAGCAGTACTTC.